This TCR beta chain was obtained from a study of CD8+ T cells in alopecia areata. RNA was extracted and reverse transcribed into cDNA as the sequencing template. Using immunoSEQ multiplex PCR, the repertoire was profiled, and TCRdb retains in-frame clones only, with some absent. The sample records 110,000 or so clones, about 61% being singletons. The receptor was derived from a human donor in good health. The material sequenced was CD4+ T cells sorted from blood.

The CDR3 loop reads CASRMQGASPLHF. The CDR3 DNA is TGTGCCAGCAGGATGCAGGGGGCTTCACCCCTCCACTTT. The chain uses TRBV27 and TRBJ1-6; TRBD1 aligns across 8 bases. Germline CDR1 reads MNHEY; CDR2 reads SMNVEV (reference sequence). The CDR3 extends over 13 amino acids. V gave up 6 bases and J gave up 9 bases; unmatched junction bases: 4.